This T cell receptor beta chain was sequenced for a study of control samples from healthy donors and cancer patients. The CDR3 has 13 amino acids. V lost 2 bases, J lost 12 bases, and 15 bases lay in between. Germline assignment: CDR1 MRHNA and CDR2 SNTAGT. The repertoire was sequenced with immunoSEQ multiplex PCR; TCRdb's copy has only in-frame clones and lacks some. Of almost 40,000 clones listed, approximately 82% were seen once; the top ten hold roughly a fifth. Source material: PBMCs. This clonotype originated in a woman aged 60-70 years with lung cancer. The chain is built from TRBV6-4 and TRBJ2-3; D possibly corresponds to TRBD2 (6 bases). CDR3 amino acids: CASSDLTGTLQYF. The CDR3 DNA follows: TGTGCCAGCAGTGACCTAACCGGGACTCTCCAGTATTTT.